The 2 T cell receptor beta chains below were found in one sample sequenced in a study of PD-1 blockade in classical Hodgkin lymphoma. Produced via immunoSEQ multiplex PCR; TCRdb's table is partial and in-frame only. The data show about 21,000 clones, with roughly 72% seen just once and about 21% held by the top ten. Every patient had relapsed following autologous stem cell transplantation, and cohorts differed in brentuximab vedotin exposure. The sample consisted of peripheral blood mononuclear cells (PBMCs), taken at baseline. The receptors were gathered from a human donor with classical Hodgkin lymphoma.

The chain combines TRBV11-2 with TRBJ2-5; D tentatively reads TRBD1 or TRBD2 (5 bases each). The germline V gene has CDR1 SGHAT and CDR2 FQNNGV. Between the trimmed V and J ends, which lost 3 bases and 3 bases, there was a span of 11 bases. CDR3 size: 14 residues. DNA of the CDR3: TGTGCCAGCAGCTTTACCGGGGCCAAAGAGACCCAGTACTTC. Protein product: CASSFTGAKETQYF.

The rearrangement joins TRBV25-1 to TRBJ2-7, with TRBD2 matching 12 bases. V lost 3 bases, J lost 0 bases, and 0 bases stayed unmatched. Germline values: CDR1 MGHDK, CDR2 SYGVNS. The CDR3 runs 15 residues. The CDR3 reads CASSETSGSSYEQYF. In DNA form, the CDR3 reads TGTGCCAGCAGTGAGACTAGCGGGAGCTCCTACGAGCAGTACTTC.